The rows below give T cell receptor beta chains drawn from one sample of a study of cytomegalovirus exposure and HLA in healthy donors. The table came from immunoSEQ multiplex PCR; TCRdb's copy has only in-frame clones and leaves some out. The data contain approximately 210,000 clones, approximately 79% of them seen just once; the ten biggest clones take up roughly 1.5%. Sequencing used PBMCs. The receptors derive from a girl aged 5-17 years in good health and CMV-seropositive. Both conserved end residues are part of each CDR3. A D gene is named only where the DNA matches it firmly. Clone size is given for some rows only: seen once, a few or many times, or a class if the clone is expanded.

j_call clone_size v_call d_call cdr3_aa cdr3_nt
TRBJ2-1 NA TRBV6-5 TRBD2 CASTFLAGDYEQFF TGTGCCAGCACTTTCCTAGCGGGGGACTATGAGCAGTTCTTC
TRBJ1-1 NA TRBV4-1 TRBD1 CASSSKQGFNTEAFF TGCGCCAGCAGCAGCAAACAGGGGTTTAACACTGAAGCTTTCTTT
TRBJ2-5 few TRBV4-1 NA CASSQEDRTPFDQYF TGCGCCAGCAGCCAAGAAGACAGGACCCCCTTTGACCAGTACTTC
TRBJ2-7 NA TRBV20-1 NA CSATRTYEQYF TGCAGTGCTACCAGAACCTACGAGCAGTACTTC
TRBJ2-2 NA TRBV6-5 NA CASSRSGELFF TGTGCCAGCAGCCGGAGCGGGGAGCTGTTTTTT
TRBJ2-7 many TRBV7-8 TRBD1 CASSSRQGPSYEQYF TGTGCCAGCAGCTCCCGACAGGGCCCCTCCTACGAGCAGTACTTC
TRBJ2-1 NA TRBV2 NA CASTLVGRVLDDDEQFF TGTGCCAGCACGCTTGTTGGGCGGGTCCTAGACGACGATGAGCAGTTCTTC
TRBJ1-5 few TRBV2 NA CASSEGGSNQPQHF TGTGCCAGCAGTGAAGGAGGGAGTAATCAGCCCCAGCATTTT
TRBJ2-3 NA TRBV5-6 TRBD2 CASSRGLVTDTQYF TGTGCCAGCAGCCGCGGACTAGTCACAGATACGCAGTATTTT
TRBJ1-6 once TRBV6-5 NA CASSYYPGNSPLHF TGTGCCAGCAGTTACTACCCGGGGAATTCACCCCTCCACTTT
TRBJ1-5 NA TRBV4-3 NA CASSQDQGFNQPQHF TGCGCCAGCAGCCAAGACCAGGGTTTCAATCAGCCCCAGCATTTT
TRBJ1-2 NA TRBV27 NA CASSYNSYNYGYTF TGTGCCAGCAGTTACAACAGTTATAACTATGGCTACACCTTC
TRBJ2-7 NA TRBV30 TRBD2 CACPRGSGGGEQYF TGTGCCTGCCCCCGGGGTAGCGGGGGTGGCGAGCAGTACTTC
TRBJ2-3 NA TRBV5-1 TRBD2 CASALGGELDTQYF TGCGCCAGCGCCCTCGGGGGGGAGCTGGATACGCAGTATTTT
TRBJ2-2 NA TRBV9 TRBD1 CASRSDRGGGELFF TGTGCCAGCAGATCGGACAGGGGTGGCGGGGAGCTGTTTTTT
TRBJ1-5 NA TRBV9 NA CASSAGTNQPQHF TGTGCCAGCAGCGCCGGTACTAATCAGCCCCAGCATTTT
TRBJ2-1 NA TRBV7-6 TRBD2 CASSQKTGLAGSNEQFF TGTGCCAGCAGCCAAAAAACGGGACTAGCGGGGAGCAATGAGCAGTTCTTC
TRBJ1-6 NA TRBV5-1 NA CASSIQGGDSPLHF TGCGCCAGCAGCATTCAGGGCGGCGATTCACCCCTCCACTTT
TRBJ2-3 NA TRBV15 TRBD2 CATSRWLAGGADTQYF TGTGCCACCAGCAGGTGGCTAGCGGGGGGGGCAGATACGCAGTATTTT
TRBJ1-4 NA TRBV4-1 NA CASSQDPTGEGLFF TGCGCCAGCAGCCAAGATCCCACGGGAGAGGGACTGTTTTTT
TRBJ2-6 once TRBV19 NA CASRNGEAGANVLTF TGTGCCAGTAGGAACGGAGAAGCTGGGGCCAACGTCCTGACTTTC
TRBJ2-2 NA TRBV6-5 TRBD1 CASSFGTGVGELFF TGTGCCAGCAGTTTCGGGACAGGGGTCGGAGAGCTGTTTTTT
TRBJ2-3 few TRBV7-9 NA CASSLVASTDTQYF TGTGCCAGCAGCTTAGTGGCCAGCACAGATACGCAGTATTTT
TRBJ1-4 NA TRBV15 TRBD1 CATSSFLDRGGEKLFF TGTGCCACCAGCAGTTTTTTGGACAGGGGAGGTGAAAAACTGTTTTTT
TRBJ1-1 NA TRBV5-6 NA CASIRASGYTEAFF TGTGCCAGCATCCGGGCTTCAGGGTATACTGAAGCTTTCTTT
TRBJ2-1 NA TRBV10-3 TRBD2 CAISEPGGGGNEQFF TGTGCCATCAGTGAGCCGGGAGGGGGAGGCAATGAGCAGTTCTTC
TRBJ2-1 few TRBV7-2 TRBD2 CASSLSGLRGGTYNEQFF TGTGCCAGCAGCTTATCAGGTTTGCGGGGGGGTACCTACAATGAGCAGTTCTTC
TRBJ2-3 few TRBV29-1 NA CSGILGLSTDTQYF TGCAGCGGCATTTTGGGACTCTCCACAGATACGCAGTATTTT
TRBJ1-6 once TRBV18 TRBD1 CASSFDRGNSPLHF TGTGCCAGCTCGTTCGACAGGGGGAATTCACCCCTCCACTTT
TRBJ2-7 NA TRBV5-6 TRBD1 CASSLEGQGAFIDEQYF TGTGCCAGCAGCTTGGAGGGACAGGGGGCGTTCATCGACGAGCAGTACTTC
TRBJ1-1 NA TRBV4-3 TRBD1 CASSQDRGEYTEAFF TGCGCCAGCAGCCAAGACAGGGGGGAGTACACTGAAGCTTTCTTT
TRBJ2-5 NA TRBV10-1 TRBD1 CASSDRGLGKSETQYF TGCGCCAGCAGTGACAGGGGGCTAGGGAAGTCGGAGACCCAGTACTTC
TRBJ2-3 once TRBV9 NA CASSDRPGTQYF TGTGCCAGCAGCGATCGGCCGGGTACGCAGTATTTT
TRBJ2-1 NA TRBV4-3 TRBD2 CASSQGLANEQFF TGCGCCAGCAGCCAGGGACTAGCCAATGAGCAGTTCTTC
TRBJ2-1 NA TRBV7-8 TRBD2 CASSPRTSGVYNEQFF TGTGCCAGCAGCCCTAGGACTAGCGGGGTATACAATGAGCAGTTCTTC
TRBJ1-2 NA TRBV27 NA CASSLSGGPNYGYTF TGTGCCAGCAGTTTATCAGGGGGACCTAACTATGGCTACACCTTC
TRBJ2-7 NA TRBV2 NA CASRDRAGDEQYF TGTGCCAGCAGGGACAGGGCGGGGGACGAGCAGTACTTC
TRBJ2-2 few TRBV7-2 TRBD2 CASSFSGGSNTGELFF TGTGCCAGCAGCTTTAGCGGGGGGTCGAACACCGGGGAGCTGTTTTTT
TRBJ2-7 NA TRBV11-2 NA CASSLSDSLSYEQYF TGTGCCAGCAGCTTAAGTGACAGTCTCTCCTACGAGCAGTACTTC